These 23 T cell receptor beta chains were sequenced from one sample in a study of technical replicates of blood from a handful of donors. The protocol was immunoSEQ multiplex PCR, while the TCRdb copy is restricted to in-frame clones and leaves out a portion. In the table there are tens of thousands of clones, 90% to 95% of which are singletons. The sequencing sample was made of PBMCs. Receptors originate from a human donor in good health. Some clones in this sample may be carry-over from other donors' samples.

V and J are TRBV18 and TRBJ2-3; D is possibly TRBD2 (5 bases). The CDR3 extends over 15 amino acids. The V gene's germline CDR1 is KGHSH and CDR2 LQKENI. V was trimmed by 5 bases and J by 4 bases, leaving 16 bases between them. In DNA, the CDR3 is TGTGCCAGCTCAAAGAGGGCGGGCAGCGCAGATACGCAGTATTTT. Translation: CASSKRAGSADTQYF. The entire variable domain, with the rest obtained from reference TRBV18 and TRBJ2-3, is as follows: NAGVMQNPRHLVRRRGQEARLRCSPMKGHSHVYWYRQLPEEGLKFMVYLQKENIIDESGMPKERFSAEFPKEGPSILRIQQVVRGDSAAYFCASSKRAGSADTQYFGPGTRLTVL.

The rearrangement joins TRBV7-2 to TRBJ2-3, with D possibly matching TRBD2 (5 bases). CDR1 is SGHTA, CDR2 FQGNSA, per germline. V was pared by 0 bases and J by 0 bases, with 7 bases between. This CDR3 contains 15 residues. CDR3 protein: CASSLAGGSTDTQYF. The CDR3 DNA reads TGTGCCAGCAGCTTAGCTGGCGGGAGCACAGATACGCAGTATTTT.

This sequence joins TRBV7-9 and TRBJ1-1, with D tentatively TRBD1 (5 bases). Germline values: CDR1 SEHNR, CDR2 FQNEAQ (reference sequence). Deletions cut 5 bases from V and 5 bases from J, with 18 bases between. This CDR3 has 15 amino acids. The CDR3 coding sequence is TGTGCCAGCAGCCCCTGGGGGGGAGGATATACTGAAGCTTTCTTT. This gives the protein CASSPWGGGYTEAFF.

V usage is TRBV2 and J usage is TRBJ1-5; 8 nucleotides agree with TRBD1. Germline CDR1 and CDR2: SNHLY and FYNNEI. Germline trimming cut 4 bases from V and 6 bases from J; bases unmatched to any gene: 8. The CDR3 has 15 residues. DNA for the CDR3: TGTGCCAGCAGTGGTGTGGACAGGGTTGTTCAGCCCCAGCATTTT. Translated, it gives CASSGVDRVVQPQHF.

The chain couples TRBV5-6 to TRBJ2-1; TRBD1 matches 7 bases. The CDR3 has 15 amino acids. The V segment lost 4 bases and the J segment 0 bases; nucleotides outside the gene matches: 4. CDR1 and CDR2 (germline): SGHDT, YYEEEE. The CDR3 here is CASSQQGNSYNEQFF. The DNA for the CDR3 is TGTGCCAGCAGCCAACAGGGGAACTCCTACAATGAGCAGTTCTTC. Full variable domain (rest looked up from reference TRBV5-6 and TRBJ2-1): DAGVTQSPTHLIKTRGQQVTLRCSPKSGHDTVSWYQQALGQGPQFIFQYYEEEERQRGNFPDRFSGHQFPNYSSELNVNALLLGDSALYLCASSQQGNSYNEQFFGPGTRLTVL.

The table lists this clone with a count of one. The chain couples TRBV4-3 to TRBJ1-4, with D tentatively TRBD1 (6 bases). This CDR3 spans 15 amino acids. Germline CDR1 reads LGHNA; CDR2 reads YSLEER. V lost 1 base to trimming and J lost 6 bases, with 12 bases between them. CDR3 sequence reads: CASSQGGGGYEKLFF. The CDR3 DNA sequence: TGCGCCAGCAGCCAAGGCGGCGGGGGCTATGAAAAACTGTTTTTT.

The rearrangement uses TRBV5-1 and TRBJ2-3; TRBD2 might be the D (5 bases). The V end lost 0 bases, the J end lost 4 bases, and 6 bases lay between the germline ends. The CDR3 spans 13 residues. Germline V gene lookup returns CDR1 SGHRS and CDR2 YFSETQ. CDR3 protein: CASSLAGSDTQYF. CDR3 in DNA: TGCGCCAGCAGCTTGGCGGGGTCAGATACGCAGTATTTT.

V usage is TRBV2 and J usage is TRBJ1-1; D possibly corresponds to TRBD1 (5 bases). Germline loops: CDR1 SNHLY, CDR2 FYNNEI. V was trimmed by 6 bases and J by 0 bases, leaving 8 bases between them. This CDR3 is built from 13 residues. CDR3: CASRDTMNTEAFF. Written as DNA, the CDR3 is TGTGCCAGCAGGGACACTATGAACACTGAAGCTTTCTTT.

The V and J genes are TRBV9 and TRBJ2-2; 9 bases are shared with TRBD1. Germline V CDR1 and CDR2: SGDLS, YYNGEE. CDR3 length: 18 amino acids. Unmatched junction bases numbered 14, after V lost 2 bases and J lost 6 bases. The CDR3: CASSVLLSQTGGPGELFF. In DNA form, the CDR3 reads TGTGCCAGCAGCGTTCTTTTGTCCCAGACAGGGGGTCCCGGGGAGCTGTTTTTT. Combining the CDR3 with reference TRBV9 and TRBJ2-2 gives the whole variable domain DSGVTQTPKHLITATGQRVTLRCSPRSGDLSVYWYQQSLDQGLQFLIQYYNGEERAKGNILERFSAQQFPDLHSELNLSSLELGDSALYFCASSVLLSQTGGPGELFFGEGSRLTVL.

The chain joins TRBV4-3 to TRBJ2-5, with D possibly being TRBD1 (6 bases). In germline, CDR1 is LGHNA, CDR2 YSLEER. CDR3 length equals 16 residues. The V end was cut by 0 bases, the J end by 7 bases, with 18 bases between. The CDR3 loop is CASSQDRAVGAGTQYF. CDR3 bases: TGCGCCAGCAGCCAAGATAGGGCGGTGGGGGCAGGGACCCAGTACTTC.

The chain uses TRBV30 and TRBJ2-6, with D unresolved. V dropped 7 bases and J dropped 0 bases, with 4 bases sitting between them. Germline values: CDR1 GTSNPN, CDR2 SVGIG (reference sequence). The CDR3 has 12 residues. The chain's CDR3 is CASSSGANVLTF. The CDR3 DNA reads TGTGCCTCCTCCTCTGGGGCCAACGTCCTGACTTTC. The entire variable domain, with the rest obtained from reference TRBV30 and TRBJ2-6, is as follows: SQTIHQWPATLVQPVGSPLSLECTVEGTSNPNLYWYRQAAGRGLQLLFYSVGIGQISSEVPQNLSASRPQDRQFILSSKKLLLSDSGFYLCASSSGANVLTFGAGSRLTVL.

The chain employs TRBV18 and TRBJ2-7, with 12 bases matching TRBD1. There are 14 residues in the CDR3. CDR1 is KGHSH and CDR2 is LQKENI in the germline V gene. V trimming: 6 bases; J trimming: 5 bases; junction bases outside the gene matches: 5. CDR3 bases: TGTGCCAGCTCCCGGGGACAGGGGGCAAACGAGCAGTACTTC. Translation: CASSRGQGANEQYF.

The chain carries TRBV14 and TRBJ1-4; D is uncertain. The CDR3 sequence is 17 residues long. CDR1 SGHDN and CDR2 FVKESK come from the germline V gene. V lost 4 bases and J 0 bases, leaving 15 bases between the germline ends. CDR3 region: CASSPPWRIATNEKLFF. The CDR3 nucleotides read TGTGCCAGCAGCCCCCCTTGGAGGATTGCAACTAATGAAAAACTGTTTTTT.

This rearrangement joins TRBV6-6 to TRBJ2-2; possible D gene TRBD1, 5 bases. Deletions cut 2 bases from V and 3 bases from J, with 7 bases between. Germline CDR1 and CDR2: MNHNY and SVGAGI (reference sequence). This CDR3 region has 14 residues. The CDR3 sequence: CASSYVRDTGELFF. Written as DNA, the CDR3 is TGTGCCAGCAGTTACGTCAGGGACACCGGGGAGCTGTTTTTT.

This clone showed up just once. The chain couples TRBV2 to TRBJ2-7; TRBD2 matches 11 bases. Germline V gene lookup returns CDR1 SNHLY and CDR2 FYNNEI. This CDR3 contains 17 residues. Trimming removed 6 bases from V and 3 bases from J; junction bases left unmatched: 13. The CDR3 bases are TGTGCCAGCAGAGGGAGGCGGGCTAGCGGGGGGTACTACGAGCAGTACTTC. Amino acids: CASRGRRASGGYYEQYF.

This chain links TRBV7-2 with TRBJ2-5, with 7 positions matching TRBD1. V trimming: 5 bases; J trimming: 3 bases; junction bases outside the gene matches: 9. Germline V gene sequence: CDR1 SGHTA, CDR2 FQGNSA. This CDR3 spans 15 amino acids. The CDR3 here is CASSLGQTGKETQYF. In nucleotides, the CDR3 is TGTGCCAGCAGCCTTGGTCAGACAGGGAAAGAGACCCAGTACTTC.

The chain recombines TRBV30 with TRBJ1-1; D remains ambiguous. The CDR3 runs to 13 residues. V gave up 4 bases and J gave up 3 bases, with 12 bases separating them. Per germline, CDR1 GTSNPN and CDR2 SVGIG (reference sequence). CDR3 residues: CAWMRGSHTEAFF. The CDR3, as DNA: TGTGCCTGGATGCGCGGATCTCACACTGAAGCTTTCTTT. The whole variable domain, remainder taken from reference TRBV30 and TRBJ1-1, is SQTIHQWPATLVQPVGSPLSLECTVEGTSNPNLYWYRQAAGRGLQLLFYSVGIGQISSEVPQNLSASRPQDRQFILSSKKLLLSDSGFYLCAWMRGSHTEAFFGQGTRLTVV.

The chain has TRBV7-8 and TRBJ1-1; D may be TRBD1 (5 bases). Germline V lookup: CDR1 SGHVS, CDR2 FQNEAQ. Trimming took 3 bases from V and 1 from J, leaving 9 bases between them. This CDR3 is 14 amino acids long. The DNA for the CDR3 is TGTGCCAGCAGCTTCGGGGGACGGAACACTGAAGCTTTCTTT. Translation gives CASSFGGRNTEAFF.

CDR3 nucleotide sequence: TGCAGTGCATATAACTATGGCTACACCTTC. It codes for CSAYNYGYTF. This sequence joins TRBV20-1 and TRBJ1-2; the D is unclear. The V end lost 6 bases, the J end lost 1 base, and 3 bases lay between the germline ends. From germline, CDR1 is DFQATT and CDR2 SNEGSKA (reference sequence). CDR3 length: 10 amino acids.

The rearrangement links TRBV4-2 to TRBJ2-3, with D possibly matching TRBD2 (5 bases). The CDR3 runs to 15 residues. Germline CDR1 and CDR2: LGHNA and YNFKEQ. V was shortened by 1 base and J by 4 bases, with 12 bases between the two germline ends. The chain's CDR3 is CASSQAGEPSDTQYF. The CDR3 coding sequence is TGTGCCAGCAGCCAAGCCGGGGAACCCTCAGATACGCAGTATTTT.

In its sample, this clone was seen a few times. At one of its ends the junction is not consistent with the germline gene, which may arise from a read error. The chain employs TRBV11-2 and TRBJ2-2; TRBD2 might be the D (6 bases). The CDR3 runs to 14 residues. CDR1 SGHAT and CDR2 FQNNGV come from the germline V gene. The CDR3 sequence: CAGSGPANTGELFF. The CDR3 nucleotides read TGTGCCGGCAGCGGGCCAGCGAACACCGGGGAGCTGTTTTTT.

The table lists this clone with a count of one. This chain joins TRBV5-6 and TRBJ2-5; 8 nucleotides agree with TRBD1. Germline lookup yields CDR1 SGHDT and CDR2 YYEEEE. CDR3 length equals 16 residues. The junction had 10 bases not matched to a gene; V was cut back by 2 bases and J by 4 bases. CDR3 region: CASSFGQGIWGETQYF. The CDR3 nucleotides read TGTGCCAGCAGCTTTGGACAGGGAATTTGGGGAGAGACCCAGTACTTC.

The chain is built from TRBV29-1 and TRBJ2-7, with D maybe TRBD1 (6 bases). V lost 1 base, J lost 2 bases, and 9 bases lay in between. The CDR3 consists of 13 residues. The germline V gene has CDR1 SQVTM and CDR2 ANQGSEA. This CDR3 reads CSVEGDTTYEQYF. The CDR3 DNA reads TGCAGCGTTGAAGGGGACACCACCTACGAGCAGTACTTC.